Listed here are 19 T cell receptor beta chains from one sample, sequenced in a study of T cell clonotyping in hematopoietic cell transplantation. Assay: immunoSEQ multiplex PCR; the TCRdb copy retains only in-frame clones and omits some. The profile shows fewer than 70,000 clones, roughly 93% of them singletons. Sequenced material: peripheral blood mononuclear cells. These receptors came from a man aged 45-65 years in good health. Some clones in this sample may be carry-over from other donors' samples.

The rearrangement links TRBV2 to TRBJ2-7, with D possibly being TRBD1 (5 bases). This CDR3 is built from 14 residues. V was cut by 3 bases and J by 1 base, with 10 bases left in between. Germline-derived CDR1 and CDR2 are SNHLY and FYNNEI. The CDR3 DNA reads as TGTGCCAGCAGTGATGAGAACAGGTCCTACGAGCAGTACTTC. Translated: CASSDENRSYEQYF. The variable domain in full, with the rest retrieved from reference TRBV2 and TRBJ2-7, is EPEVTQTPSHQVTQMGQEVILRCVPISNHLYFYWYRQILGQKVEFLVSFYNNEISEKSEIFDDQFSVERPDGSNFTLKIRSTKLEDSAMYFCASSDENRSYEQYFGPGTRLTVT.

The J gene is TRBJ1-2, the V gene TRBV25-1; 8 positions match TRBD1. This CDR3 is 14 amino acids long. CDR1 and CDR2 (germline): MGHDK, SYGVNS. Germline trimming cut 2 bases from V and 5 bases from J; bases unmatched to any gene: 4. CDR3 DNA sequence: TGTGCCAGCAGTGAACGACAGGGGCGATATGGCTACACCTTC. Amino acids: CASSERQGRYGYTF.

This chain links TRBV4-2 with TRBJ1-6; D remains ambiguous. The ends were cut back, 4 bases at V and 7 bases at J, with 11 bases in the middle. Germline CDR1 reads LGHNA; CDR2 reads YNFKEQ. CDR3 length: 14 residues. The CDR3 nucleotides read TGTGCCAGCAGCCCAGAAACGGGGAATTCACCCCTCCACTTT. Translation gives CASSPETGNSPLHF.

The chain couples TRBV6-5 to TRBJ1-6, with 9 nucleotides matching TRBD1. The germline V gene encodes CDR1 MNHEY and CDR2 SVGAGI. The J segment lost 7 bases and the V segment lost 4 bases, leaving 5 bases of the junction unmatched. The CDR3 has 15 residues. The CDR3, as DNA: TGTGCCAGCAGTTTACCGGGACAGGGAAATTCACCCCTCCACTTT. Amino acids: CASSLPGQGNSPLHF.

The genes are TRBV15 and TRBJ2-7, with D hard to call. V was shortened by 1 base and J by 5 bases, with 9 bases between the two germline ends. Germline lookup yields CDR1 LNHNV and CDR2 YYDKDF (reference sequence). This CDR3 contains 13 residues. The CDR3 DNA is TGTGCCACCAGCAGAGGTGGCTGGGACGAGCAGTACTTC. It codes for CATSRGGWDEQYF.

This sequence joins TRBV21-1 and TRBJ1-3. TRBV21-1 is termed a pseudogene. The CDR3 contains 15 residues. The DNA for the CDR3 is TGTGCCAGCAGCAAAAGATGCTACTCTGGAAACACCATATATTTT. Residues: CASSKRCYSGNTIYF.

For the CDR3, the DNA is TGTGCCAGCAGCGGCTCTTTCGGGGGTGCCCTGTGGGATACGCAGTATTTT. Protein sequence: CASSGSFGGALWDTQYF. This chain connects TRBV11-2 to TRBJ2-3; possibly TRBD2 for D (6 bases). The length of the CDR3 is 17 residues. Germline lookup yields CDR1 SGHAT and CDR2 FQNNGV. Trimming removed 5 bases from V and 6 bases from J, with 24 bases in between.

The gene calls are TRBV6-1 and TRBJ2-2; D is unclear. The CDR3 extends over 16 amino acids. The V gene lost 2 bases and the J gene lost 4 bases, with 14 bases spanning the gap. Per the germline V gene, CDR1 is MNHNS and CDR2 is SASEGT. In nucleotides, the CDR3 is TGTGCCAGCAGTGAACAATTGGACGCATTCACCGGGGAGCTGTTTTTT. This gives the protein CASSEQLDAFTGELFF.

This clone was seen more than once but under ten times. The chain links TRBV5-1 to TRBJ1-2, with 10 bases matching TRBD1. V shed 2 bases and J 8 bases; nucleotides not matched to a gene: 3. CDR1 and CDR2 from the germline V gene are SGHRS and YFSETQ. The CDR3 contains 13 residues. CDR3 DNA: TGCGCCAGCAGCTTTGACAGGGGGCGAGGCTACACCTTC. It specifies CASSFDRGRGYTF. Full variable domain (missing parts from reference TRBV5-1 and TRBJ1-2): KAGVTQTPRYLIKTRGQQVTLSCSPISGHRSVSWYQQTPGQGLQFLFEYFSETQRNKGNFPGRFSGRQFSNSRSEMNVSTLELGDSALYLCASSFDRGRGYTFGSGTRLTVV.

The chain couples TRBV2 to TRBJ2-1; D uncertain. This CDR3 spans 16 amino acids. The ends were cut back, 4 bases at V and 0 bases at J, with 13 bases in the middle. Germline assignment: CDR1 SNHLY and CDR2 FYNNEI. The CDR3 region is CASSGRPGSSYNEQFF. The CDR3 DNA reads TGTGCCAGCAGTGGCCGTCCCGGAAGCTCCTACAATGAGCAGTTCTTC. Together with reference TRBV2 and TRBJ2-1, the CDR3 gives the full variable domain: EPEVTQTPSHQVTQMGQEVILRCVPISNHLYFYWYRQILGQKVEFLVSFYNNEISEKSEIFDDQFSVERPDGSNFTLKIRSTKLEDSAMYFCASSGRPGSSYNEQFFGPGTRLTVL.

This chain uses TRBV5-4 with TRBJ2-2; possible D gene TRBD2, 6 bases. Per the germline V gene, CDR1 is SGHNT and CDR2 is YYREEE (reference sequence). This CDR3 is built from 14 residues. The V and J ends lost 4 bases and 4 bases respectively, with 11 bases between them. CDR3: CASSVGSATGELFF. As DNA, the CDR3 is TGTGCCAGCAGCGTCGGGAGTGCCACCGGGGAGCTGTTTTTT.

CDR3 region: CASSSRLTGSSPLHF. The CDR3 region has the DNA TGTGCCAGCAGTTCCCGGCTCACAGGGAGTTCACCCCTCCACTTT. The chain carries TRBV28 and TRBJ1-6; D may be TRBD1 (6 bases). With 4 bases removed from V and 9 bases from J, the gap between germline ends came to 16 bases. This CDR3 comprises 15 residues. Per germline, CDR1 MDHEN and CDR2 SYDVKM.

The count of this clone is one. This chain uses TRBV7-3 with TRBJ2-7; no definite D call. Germline V lookup: CDR1 SGHTA, CDR2 FQGTGA. The CDR3 sequence is 14 residues long. Trimming left V 1 base short and J 9 bases short, with 16 bases between. The CDR3 DNA sequence: TGTGCCAGCAGCTTAATCCCAGGAGAACCTTTGCAGTACTTC. This sequence encodes CASSLIPGEPLQYF.

The V gene is TRBV7-8, the J gene TRBJ2-5, with 9 positions matching TRBD2. In germline, CDR1 is SGHVS, CDR2 FQNEAQ. The V segment lost 5 bases and the J segment 1 base; nucleotides outside the gene matches: 2. The CDR3 totals 14 residues. CDR3 sequence: CASSRREGQETQYF. CDR3 DNA: TGTGCCAGCAGCCGGCGGGAGGGCCAAGAGACCCAGTACTTC.

The chain has TRBV7-9 and TRBJ1-4, with a tentative D call TRBD1 (6 bases). Trimming shortened V by 8 bases and J by 5 bases, and 12 bases separated the two germline ends. The CDR3 covers 13 residues. The germline V gene encodes CDR1 SEHNR and CDR2 FQNEAQ (reference sequence). DNA for the CDR3: TGTGCCAGCCGCGGACAGCTAAATGAAAAACTGTTTTTT. Protein sequence: CASRGQLNEKLFF.

The chain is built from TRBV7-2 and TRBJ1-2; a possible D gene is TRBD1 (6 bases). Per germline, CDR1 SGHTA and CDR2 FQGNSA. V was cut by 1 base and J by 3 bases, with 12 bases left in between. The CDR3 is made up of 15 amino acids. CDR3 nucleotide sequence: TGTGCCAGCAGCTTAGGGAGGGGGGGGTACTATGGCTACACCTTC. This sequence encodes CASSLGRGGYYGYTF.

The chain employs TRBV7-9 and TRBJ2-2; TRBD2 matches at 7 bases. The germline gives CDR1 SEHNR, CDR2 FQNEAQ (reference sequence). Germline trimming cut 5 bases from V and 6 bases from J; bases unmatched to any gene: 9. The CDR3 contains 15 residues. CDR3 residues: CASSRGRGQSGELFF. The CDR3 DNA follows: TGTGCCAGCAGCCGGGGGAGGGGCCAGTCCGGGGAGCTGTTTTTT.

The V and J genes are TRBV6-5 and TRBJ1-2; D might be TRBD1 (6 bases). CDR1 MNHEY and CDR2 SVGAGI come from the germline V gene. The CDR3 has 15 amino acids. Trimming removed 3 bases from V and 1 base from J, with 12 bases in between. CDR3 loop: CASSYSDRINYGYTF. In nucleotides, the CDR3 is TGTGCCAGCAGTTATTCGGACAGAATTAACTATGGCTACACCTTC.

The chain links TRBV9 to TRBJ2-7; 7 bases line up with TRBD2. The length of the CDR3 is 18 residues. In germline, CDR1 is SGDLS, CDR2 YYNGEE. V shed 4 bases, J shed 3 bases, and the junction held 19 bases outside the gene matches. In DNA form, the CDR3 reads TGTGCCAGCAGCCCCACTCCCGCGCTCGGACTAGTTAACTACGAGCAGTACTTC. It is translated as CASSPTPALGLVNYEQYF.